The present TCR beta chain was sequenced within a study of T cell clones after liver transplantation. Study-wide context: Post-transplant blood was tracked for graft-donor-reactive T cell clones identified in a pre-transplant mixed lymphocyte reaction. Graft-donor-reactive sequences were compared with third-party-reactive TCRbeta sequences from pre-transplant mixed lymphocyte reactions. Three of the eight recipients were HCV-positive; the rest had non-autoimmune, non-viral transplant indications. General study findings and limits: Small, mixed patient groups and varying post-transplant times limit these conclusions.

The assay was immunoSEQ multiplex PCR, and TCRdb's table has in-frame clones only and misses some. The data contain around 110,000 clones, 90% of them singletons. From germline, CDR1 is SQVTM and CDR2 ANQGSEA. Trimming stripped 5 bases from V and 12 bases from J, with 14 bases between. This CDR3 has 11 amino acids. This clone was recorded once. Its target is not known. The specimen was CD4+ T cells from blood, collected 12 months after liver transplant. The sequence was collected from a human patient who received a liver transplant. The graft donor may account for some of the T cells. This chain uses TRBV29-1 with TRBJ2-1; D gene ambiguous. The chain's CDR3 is CSVFSEVLQFF. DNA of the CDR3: TGCAGCGTTTTTTCCGAGGTTTTGCAGTTCTTC.